The 18 T cell receptor beta chains below all came from one sample that was sequenced in a study of T cell repertoires in cytomegalovirus infection. Their specific antigens are unknown. Via MiXCR, TCRdb re-called the reads, giving one row per CDR3 protein. The sample shows fewer than 130,000 distinct CDR3 sequences, roughly 39% of them seen only once. The specimen was CD8+ T cells from cultured PBMCs, collected from culture after CMV antigen stimulation. The receptors stem from a human donor in good health (CMV status not recorded). Some clones in this sample may be carry-over from other donors' samples.

This clonotype was counted a few times. The J gene is TRBJ1-4, the V gene TRBV27; D is ambiguous. The V and J ends lost 1 base and 3 bases respectively, with 6 bases between them. CDR1 and CDR2 (germline): MNHEY, SMNVEV (reference sequence). CDR3 length equals 14 residues. The CDR3 region has the DNA TGTGCCAGCAGTTTATGGGGTGCTAATGAAAAACTGTTTTTT. The encoded protein is CASSLWGANEKLFF.

The chain carries TRBV7-6 and TRBJ1-1; D not certain. Germline CDR1 and CDR2: SGHVS and FNYEAQ. Trimming left V 5 bases short and J 11 bases short, with 18 bases between. The CDR3 consists of 13 residues. This CDR3 reads CASSPAGLRVAFF. CDR3 sequence (DNA): TGTGCCAGCAGCCCCGCGGGCTTAAGGGTGGCTTTCTTT.

This clonotype has a count of ten or more. This chain joins TRBV7-6 and TRBJ2-7; 10 positions match TRBD1. The CDR3 loop spans 14 amino acids. After removal of 5 bases from V and 6 bases from J, the junction contained 7 bases not matched to a gene. CDR1 is SGHVS and CDR2 is FNYEAQ in the germline V gene. CDR3 sequence reads: CASSRTGGEGEQYF. The CDR3 coding sequence is TGTGCCAGCAGCCGGACAGGGGGAGAAGGCGAGCAGTACTTC.

This clonotype was counted a few times. This chain uses TRBV19 with TRBJ1-5; D is uncertain. Germline CDR1 is LNHDA and CDR2 is SQIVND (reference sequence). Trimming took off 8 bases at V and 0 bases at J, with 8 bases between the two ends. The CDR3 is made up of 13 amino acids. CDR3 protein: CASEKHSNQPQHF. The CDR3 DNA sequence: TGTGCCAGTGAAAAACATAGCAATCAGCCCCAGCATTTT.

This chain connects TRBV6-2 or TRBV6-3 to TRBJ2-5, with unresolved D. The ends were cut back, 7 bases at V and 3 bases at J, with 9 bases in the middle. CDR1 MNHEY and CDR2 SVGEGT come from the germline V gene. This CDR3 is 12 amino acids long. Here the CDR3 DNA reads TGTGCCAGCATGGGAATGGAAGAGACCCAGTACTTC. It translates to CASMGMEETQYF.

The rearrangement joins TRBV12-3 or TRBV12-4 to TRBJ2-7; D not resolved. The CDR3 has 12 amino acids. The ends were cut back, 5 bases at V and 3 bases at J, with 8 bases in the middle. CDR3 coding DNA: TGTGCCAGCAGTCTAGAGAGCTACGAGCAGTACTTC. It encodes CASSLESYEQYF.

The chain recombines TRBV27 with TRBJ1-4; a weak D match, TRBD1 (5 bases). This CDR3 comprises 12 residues. Germline V lookup: CDR1 MNHEY, CDR2 SMNVEV (reference sequence). V was trimmed by 10 bases and J by 7 bases, leaving 13 bases between them. CDR3 region: CATRVRVEKLFF. Here the CDR3 DNA reads TGTGCCACCAGGGTCCGGGTTGAAAAACTGTTTTTT.

The V call is TRBV27, the J call TRBJ2-2; 10 bases match TRBD1. V was pared by 4 bases and J by 3 bases, with 8 bases of the junction left unmatched. Per the germline V gene, CDR1 is MNHEY and CDR2 is SMNVEV (reference sequence). This CDR3 has 17 residues. CDR3 coding DNA: TGTGCCAGCAGTTCGGACAGGGGGTATGAGGACACCGGGGAGCTGTTTTTT. Amino acids: CASSSDRGYEDTGELFF.

The V call is TRBV27, the J call TRBJ1-2; 12 positions match TRBD1. Germline CDR1 MNHEY, CDR2 SMNVEV (reference sequence). Germline trimming cut 4 bases from V and 5 bases from J; bases unmatched to any gene: 5. The CDR3 extends over 15 amino acids. Written as DNA, the CDR3 is TGTGCCAGCAGTTCGGGACAGGGGGCATTTTATGGCTACACCTTC. Protein product: CASSSGQGAFYGYTF.

This clonotype was recorded many times. The chain uses TRBV7-2 and TRBJ2-4; D remains ambiguous. Germline V CDR1 and CDR2: SGHTA, FQGNSA. Deletions cut 1 base from V and 1 base from J, with 11 bases between. The length of the CDR3 is 16 residues. The CDR3 loop is CASSLGAVIAKNIQYF. The CDR3 nucleotides are TGTGCCAGCAGCTTAGGCGCGGTAATCGCCAAAAACATTCAGTACTTC.

This chain connects TRBV27 to TRBJ2-1; 11 bases fit TRBD1. This CDR3 is built from 16 residues. Germline loops: CDR1 MNHEY, CDR2 SMNVEV (reference sequence). Trimming cost V 6 bases and J 3 bases; bases outside gene matches: 7. The CDR3, as DNA: TGTGCCAGCAGCTCGGGACAGGGGGGGATCTACAATGAGCAGTTCTTC. As protein: CASSSGQGGIYNEQFF.

The CDR3 loop is CASSVIADSSYEQYF. In DNA form, the CDR3 reads TGTGCCAGCAGCGTAATAGCGGACAGCTCCTACGAGCAGTACTTC. The chain carries TRBV9 and TRBJ2-7; D is perhaps TRBD1 or TRBD2 (6 bases each). The CDR3 runs 15 residues. The germline gives CDR1 SGDLS, CDR2 YYNGEE. Trimming took off 1 base at V and 0 bases at J, with 11 bases between the two ends.

The rearrangement links TRBV4-1 to TRBJ1-2; 8 nucleotides match TRBD1. J lost 4 bases, V lost 1 base, and 5 bases had no gene match. From germline, CDR1 is MGHRA and CDR2 YSYEKL. The CDR3 consists of 15 residues. The CDR3 bases are TGCGCCAGCAGCCAAGTAACAGGGGGAAGCTATGGCTACACCTTC. The encoded protein is CASSQVTGGSYGYTF.

This clonotype was counted between two and nine times. This chain uses TRBV18 with TRBJ2-1; TRBD1 matches at 9 bases. Looked up from germline, CDR1 is KGHSH and CDR2 is LQKENI. CDR3 size: 15 residues. After removal of 0 bases from V and 7 bases from J, the junction contained 4 bases not matched to a gene. The CDR3 loop reads CASSPPGQGGNEQFF. The CDR3 region has the DNA TGTGCCAGCTCACCACCGGGACAGGGAGGGAATGAGCAGTTCTTC.

The chain uses TRBV5-5 and TRBJ1-6; a weak D match, TRBD1 (5 bases). CDR3 length equals 17 residues. The germline V gene encodes CDR1 SGHKS and CDR2 YYEKEE (reference sequence). The ends were cut back, 4 bases at V and 2 bases at J, with 16 bases in the middle. The CDR3 sequence: CASSPRVGATYNSPLHF. CDR3 DNA sequence: TGTGCCAGCAGCCCACGGGTCGGGGCTACCTATAATTCACCCCTCCACTTT.

There are many counts of this clonotype. This chain connects TRBV27 to TRBJ2-3, with D maybe TRBD1 (5 bases). Germline lookup yields CDR1 MNHEY and CDR2 SMNVEV (reference sequence). The CDR3 covers 14 residues. Trimming stripped 2 bases from V and 2 bases from J, with 8 bases between. CDR3 nucleotides: TGTGCCAGCAGTTTACAGGGTAACACAGATACGCAGTATTTT. Translating it yields CASSLQGNTDTQYF.

The chain's CDR3 is CATSREWGATYNEQFF. The CDR3 nucleotides read TGTGCCACCAGCAGAGAGTGGGGGGCGACCTACAATGAGCAGTTCTTC. The genes are TRBV15 and TRBJ2-1, with D possibly called TRBD1 or TRBD2 (6 bases each). The V gene's germline CDR1 is LNHNV and CDR2 YYDKDF (reference sequence). Deletions cut 0 bases from V and 2 bases from J, with 11 bases between. CDR3 length: 16 residues.

The chain combines TRBV5-6 with TRBJ2-1, with 10 nucleotides matching TRBD2. Trimming removed 4 bases from V and 5 bases from J; junction bases left unmatched: 6. Germline V gene sequence: CDR1 SGHDT, CDR2 YYEEEE. The length of the CDR3 is 15 residues. This CDR3 reads CASSPLAGMDNEQFF. The CDR3 region has the DNA TGTGCCAGCAGCCCACTAGCGGGGATGGACAATGAGCAGTTCTTC.